Following are 25 T cell receptor beta chains from one sample sequenced in a study of cytomegalovirus exposure and HLA in healthy donors. In the PCR, 60 Vbeta and 13 Jbeta primers were used. Assay: immunoSEQ multiplex PCR; the TCRdb copy retains only in-frame clones and omits some. This sample has 160,000 or so clones; about four fifths occur once, and the top ten carry 8% to 10%. Sequencing was performed on PBMCs. These receptors originate from a male donor in good health and CMV-seropositive.

The rearrangement joins TRBV29-1 to TRBJ2-3, with 9 bases that match TRBD2. This CDR3 contains 16 residues. Per germline, CDR1 SQVTM and CDR2 ANQGSEA. The V segment lost 4 bases and the J segment 0 bases; nucleotides outside the gene matches: 8. The CDR3 is CSVVVRGRDSTDTQYF. The DNA of the CDR3 is TGCAGCGTTGTTGTTCGCGGGAGGGACAGCACAGATACGCAGTATTTT.

The chain combines TRBV7-2 with TRBJ2-4, with 9 bases identical to TRBD1. Per the germline V gene, CDR1 is SGHTA and CDR2 is FQGNSA. The CDR3 covers 15 residues. Trimming took 5 bases from V and 9 from J; bases not matched to a gene: 11. CDR3 protein: CASSPRTGGWGIQYF. CDR3 nucleotides: TGTGCCAGCAGCCCCAGAACAGGGGGCTGGGGCATTCAGTACTTC.

This clone was found once. The chain joins TRBV7-2 to TRBJ2-7, with 11 bases aligning to TRBD2. Germline CDR1 SGHTA, CDR2 FQGNSA. V lost 3 bases to trimming and J lost 0 bases; unmatched junction nucleotides: 4. The CDR3 is made up of 16 amino acids. CDR3 protein: CASSFDGLAGSYEQYF. CDR3 DNA: TGTGCCAGCAGCTTTGATGGACTAGCGGGCTCCTACGAGCAGTACTTC.

The gene calls are TRBV5-1 and TRBJ2-7; TRBD1 is a possible D gene (6 bases). Germline V CDR1 and CDR2: SGHRS, YFSETQ. This CDR3 contains 14 residues. V was shortened by 9 bases and J by 3 bases, with 19 bases between the two germline ends. This chain's CDR3 is CATSPAAGDYEQYF. As DNA, the CDR3 is TGCGCCACCTCTCCCGCGGCAGGGGACTACGAGCAGTACTTC. The whole variable domain, remainder taken from reference TRBV5-1 and TRBJ2-7, is KAGVTQTPRYLIKTRGQQVTLSCSPISGHRSVSWYQQTPGQGLQFLFEYFSETQRNKGNFPGRFSGRQFSNSRSEMNVSTLELGDSALYLCATSPAAGDYEQYFGPGTRLTVT.

The genes are TRBV5-1 and TRBJ2-2; 11 nucleotides agree with TRBD1. CDR3 length equals 16 residues. The V and J ends lost 4 bases and 2 bases, in that order; junction bases with no gene match: 4. Germline V gene lookup returns CDR1 SGHRS and CDR2 YFSETQ. The CDR3 DNA sequence: TGCGCCAGCAGCACCCGGACAGGGGGCAACACCGGGGAGCTGTTTTTT. This sequence encodes CASSTRTGGNTGELFF.

V is TRBV12-5 and J is TRBJ2-1; D may be TRBD2 (6 bases). Germline CDR1 is LGHNT and CDR2 is FRNRAP. V lost 6 bases to trimming and J lost 2 bases, with 14 bases between them. CDR3 length: 15 residues. For the CDR3, the DNA is TGTGCTAGTGGGCAGACTAGAAGGCCCTACAATGAGCAGTTCTTC. It is translated as CASGQTRRPYNEQFF.

The chain has TRBV15 and TRBJ2-1; unclear D gene. The CDR3 loop spans 15 amino acids. V dropped 0 bases and J dropped 2 bases, with 8 bases sitting between them. Germline values: CDR1 LNHNV, CDR2 YYDKDF (reference sequence). For the CDR3, the DNA is TGTGCCACCAGCAGAGACCGGCGGACCTACAATGAGCAGTTCTTC. It translates to CATSRDRRTYNEQFF.

This clone came up a few times. The V gene is TRBV6-4, the J gene TRBJ1-5; maybe TRBD1 (6 bases). The V gene lost 4 bases and the J gene lost 6 bases, with 19 bases spanning the gap. CDR3 length equals 16 residues. Germline V gene sequence: CDR1 MRHNA, CDR2 SNTAGT. This CDR3 reads CASSGEGVEWGQPQHF. CDR3 bases: TGTGCCAGCAGTGGGGAGGGGGTGGAGTGGGGTCAGCCCCAGCATTTT.

V usage is TRBV6-5 and J usage is TRBJ2-7; 8 bases fit TRBD1. Germline CDR1 is MNHEY and CDR2 is SVGAGI. Trimming removed 6 bases from V and 0 bases from J; junction bases left unmatched: 7. The CDR3 has 15 residues. CDR3 protein: CASRHWTGFSYEQYF. CDR3 coding DNA: TGTGCCAGCAGACACTGGACAGGGTTCTCCTACGAGCAGTACTTC.

The chain is built from TRBV11-2 and TRBJ1-5, with D unclear. CDR3 length equals 13 residues. V lost 5 bases and J lost 6, with 11 bases in between. Per germline, CDR1 SGHAT and CDR2 FQNNGV. The DNA of the CDR3 is TGTGCCAGCAGCACCTCCCTAGGTCAGCCCCAGCATTTT. Translation gives CASSTSLGQPQHF.

V is TRBV5-4 and J is TRBJ1-2; 10 bases agree with TRBD1. Germline V gives CDR1 SGHNT, CDR2 YYREEE (reference sequence). Germline trimming cut 5 bases from V and 3 bases from J; bases unmatched to any gene: 4. The CDR3 runs 14 residues. CDR3: CASRAGTGDYGYTF. The CDR3 DNA sequence: TGTGCCAGCAGGGCCGGGACAGGGGACTATGGCTACACCTTC.

Only one count was recorded for this clone. The chain uses TRBV5-1 and TRBJ1-4; the D is unclear. This CDR3 spans 14 amino acids. The germline V and J ends were trimmed by 5 bases and 3 bases, with 11 bases remaining between them. Germline CDR1 reads SGHRS; CDR2 reads YFSETQ. The CDR3 nucleotides read TGCGCCAGCAGTCCTCTTGCAGCTAATGAAAAACTGTTTTTT. Protein: CASSPLAANEKLFF.

V gene TRBV28 combines with J gene TRBJ2-7; TRBD1 is a possible D gene (5 bases). Trimming pared 10 bases from V and 3 bases from J, leaving 13 bases between. This CDR3 is built from 12 residues. CDR1 MDHEN and CDR2 SYDVKM come from the germline V gene. DNA for the CDR3: TGTGCCACCACAAGGGGTCGCTACGAGCAGTACTTC. Translated: CATTRGRYEQYF.

V is TRBV7-6 and J is TRBJ2-3; D might be TRBD2 (5 bases). The CDR3 spans 15 residues. Germline V gene sequence: CDR1 SGHVS, CDR2 FNYEAQ. Trimming left V 1 base short and J 3 bases short, with 11 bases between. CDR3 nucleotides: TGTGCCAGCAGCTTAGAGGCCCTAGCAACAGATACGCAGTATTTT. The encoded protein is CASSLEALATDTQYF.

This chain links TRBV15 with TRBJ2-5, with D perhaps TRBD2 (5 bases). The CDR3 has 12 residues. Trimming pared 3 bases from V and 11 bases from J, leaving 13 bases between. Germline lookup yields CDR1 LNHNV and CDR2 YYDKDF (reference sequence). CDR3 amino acids: CATSRGHGEQYF. CDR3 in DNA: TGTGCCACCAGCAGGGGTCATGGGGAGCAGTACTTC.

This clone was observed a few times. The same CDR3 can be traced to other DNA sequences in this sample. V usage is TRBV7-2 and J usage is TRBJ1-5; 8 bases are a match to TRBD1. The trim removed 3 bases at V and 2 bases at J, leaving 0 bases unmatched. This CDR3 comprises 14 residues. Germline lookup yields CDR1 SGHTA and CDR2 FQGNSA. For the CDR3, the DNA is TGTGCCAGCAGCTTGGACAGGGGCAATCAGCCCCAGCATTTT. It yields the protein CASSLDRGNQPQHF.

The sample holds one count of this clone. The chain uses TRBV5-1 and TRBJ2-6; D might be TRBD1 (5 bases). Per the germline V gene, CDR1 is SGHRS and CDR2 is YFSETQ. Trimming took 0 bases from V and 4 from J, leaving 8 bases between them. The CDR3 sequence is 15 residues long. The CDR3 nucleotides read TGCGCCAGCAGCTTGGCGACAGCAGGGGCCAACGTCCTGACTTTC. Protein: CASSLATAGANVLTF.

The chain links TRBV11-2 to TRBJ2-1; TRBD1 matches at 7 bases. The CDR3 totals 14 residues. Germline trimming cut 5 bases from V and 4 bases from J; bases unmatched to any gene: 5. Germline V lookup: CDR1 SGHAT, CDR2 FQNNGV. Here the CDR3 reads CASSLSRGYNEQFF. The CDR3 DNA sequence: TGTGCCAGCAGCCTCAGCAGGGGGTACAATGAGCAGTTCTTC.

This clone came up once. The V call is TRBV4-3, the J call TRBJ2-1, with 10 bases fitting TRBD1. Germline CDR1 reads LGHNA; CDR2 reads YSLEER. The CDR3 totals 16 residues. The V and J ends lost 4 bases and 7 bases, in that order; junction bases with no gene match: 10. In DNA form, the CDR3 reads TGCGCCAGCAGCCTAAGCGGGACAGGGGCTTGGAATGAGCAGTTCTTC. Its protein product is CASSLSGTGAWNEQFF.

This clone was recorded once. J is TRBJ1-3 and V is TRBV27; D uncertain. Germline CDR1 and CDR2: MNHEY and SMNVEV (reference sequence). This CDR3 has 15 residues. Trimming removed 2 bases from V and 3 bases from J, with 11 bases in between. As DNA, the CDR3 is TGTGCCAGCAGTTTAATGCCGGGTGATGGAAACACCATATATTTT. This codes for CASSLMPGDGNTIYF.

The V and J genes are TRBV7-2 and TRBJ2-1, with D possibly being TRBD2 (6 bases). V lost 0 bases to trimming and J lost 8 bases, with 17 bases between them. This CDR3 has 16 residues. Germline V lookup: CDR1 SGHTA, CDR2 FQGNSA. The CDR3 bases are TGTGCCAGCAGCTTAGCGATAGGAGGGCGGGACTATGAGCAGTTCTTC. Protein product: CASSLAIGGRDYEQFF.

The rearrangement links TRBV7-2 to TRBJ1-5, with D unclear. CDR3 length equals 17 residues. The germline CDR1 and CDR2 sequences are SGHTA and FQGNSA. The germline V and J ends were trimmed by 5 bases and 0 bases, with 17 bases remaining between them. The chain's CDR3 is CASSRSGQAYSNQPQHF. The DNA for the CDR3 is TGTGCCAGCAGCCGTAGCGGTCAGGCCTATAGCAATCAGCCCCAGCATTTT.

This chain connects TRBV2 to TRBJ2-7; D might be TRBD2 (7 bases). Trimming shortened V by 7 bases and J by 4 bases, and 14 bases separated the two germline ends. This CDR3 region has 13 residues. The germline V gene encodes CDR1 SNHLY and CDR2 FYNNEI. The CDR3 sequence: CASTRGAGYEQYF. Written as DNA, the CDR3 is TGTGCCAGCACCCGGGGGGCTGGATACGAGCAGTACTTC.

The chain is built from TRBV2 and TRBJ1-2, with TRBD1 matching 12 bases. The V gene end was trimmed by 5 bases and the J gene end by 5 bases; junction bases not matched to a gene: 3. Germline V CDR1 and CDR2: SNHLY, FYNNEI. CDR3 length: 14 amino acids. CDR3 in amino acids: CASSRDRGRYGYTF. The CDR3 nucleotides are TGTGCCAGCAGTAGGGACAGGGGGCGATATGGCTACACCTTC. The variable domain in full, with the rest retrieved from reference TRBV2 and TRBJ1-2, is EPEVTQTPSHQVTQMGQEVILRCVPISNHLYFYWYRQILGQKVEFLVSFYNNEISEKSEIFDDQFSVERPDGSNFTLKIRSTKLEDSAMYFCASSRDRGRYGYTFGSGTRLTVV.

This sequence joins TRBV5-4 and TRBJ2-7; TRBD1 matches 9 bases. The CDR3 consists of 13 residues. V dropped 7 bases and J dropped 9; count of bases not matched to a gene: 11. The germline gives CDR1 SGHNT, CDR2 YYREEE (reference sequence). CDR3 DNA: TGTGCCAGCTCTGAGGGGACAGGGACAATGCAGTACTTC. It encodes CASSEGTGTMQYF.